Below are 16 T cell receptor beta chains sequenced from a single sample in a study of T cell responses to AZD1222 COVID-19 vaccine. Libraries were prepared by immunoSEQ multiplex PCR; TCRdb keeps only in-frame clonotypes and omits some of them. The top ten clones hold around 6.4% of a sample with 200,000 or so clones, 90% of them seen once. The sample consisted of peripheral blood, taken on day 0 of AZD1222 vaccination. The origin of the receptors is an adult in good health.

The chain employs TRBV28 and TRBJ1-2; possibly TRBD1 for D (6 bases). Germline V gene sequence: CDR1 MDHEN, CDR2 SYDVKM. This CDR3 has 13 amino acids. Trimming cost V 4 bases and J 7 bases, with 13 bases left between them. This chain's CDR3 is CASSSGQGGGYTF. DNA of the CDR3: TGTGCCAGCAGTTCGGGACAAGGGGGTGGCTACACCTTC.

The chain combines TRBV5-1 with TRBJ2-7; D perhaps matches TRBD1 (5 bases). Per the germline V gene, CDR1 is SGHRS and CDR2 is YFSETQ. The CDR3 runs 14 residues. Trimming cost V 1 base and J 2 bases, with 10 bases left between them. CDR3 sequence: CASSLLNRPYEQYF. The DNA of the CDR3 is TGCGCCAGCAGCTTGTTAAACAGGCCCTACGAGCAGTACTTC.

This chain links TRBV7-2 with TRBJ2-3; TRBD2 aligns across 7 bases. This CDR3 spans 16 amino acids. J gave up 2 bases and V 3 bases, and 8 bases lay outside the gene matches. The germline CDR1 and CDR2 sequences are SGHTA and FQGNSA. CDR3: CASSFPSGIPTDTQYF. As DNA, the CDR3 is TGTGCCAGCAGCTTCCCTAGCGGAATTCCCACAGATACGCAGTATTTT. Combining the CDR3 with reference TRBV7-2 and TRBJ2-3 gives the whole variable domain GAGVSQSPSNKVTEKGKDVELRCDPISGHTALYWYRQSLGQGLEFLIYFQGNSAPDKSGLPSDRFSAERTGGSVSTLTIQRTQQEDSAVYLCASSFPSGIPTDTQYFGPGTRLTVL.

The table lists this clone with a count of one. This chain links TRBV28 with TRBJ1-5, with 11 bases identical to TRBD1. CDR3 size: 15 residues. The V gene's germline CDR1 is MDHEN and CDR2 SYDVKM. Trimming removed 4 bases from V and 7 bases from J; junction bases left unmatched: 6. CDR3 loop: CASSSGTGGNQPQHF. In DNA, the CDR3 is TGTGCCAGCAGTTCGGGGACAGGGGGTAACCAGCCCCAGCATTTT.

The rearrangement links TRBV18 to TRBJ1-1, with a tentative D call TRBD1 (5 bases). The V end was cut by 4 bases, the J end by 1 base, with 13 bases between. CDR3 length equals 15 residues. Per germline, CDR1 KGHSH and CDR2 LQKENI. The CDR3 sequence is CASSQTTATNTEAFF. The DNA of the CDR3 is TGTGCCAGCTCACAAACGACAGCTACGAACACTGAAGCTTTCTTT.

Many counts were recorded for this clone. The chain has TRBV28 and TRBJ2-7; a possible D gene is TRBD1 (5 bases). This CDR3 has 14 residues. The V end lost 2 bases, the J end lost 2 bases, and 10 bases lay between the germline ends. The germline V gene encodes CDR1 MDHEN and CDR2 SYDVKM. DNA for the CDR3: TGTGCCAGCAGTTTAGCAGGGCGAACCTACGAGCAGTACTTC. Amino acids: CASSLAGRTYEQYF. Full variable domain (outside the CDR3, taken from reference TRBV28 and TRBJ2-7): DVKVTQSSRYLVKRTGEKVFLECVQDMDHENMFWYRQDPGLGLRLIYFSYDVKMKEKGDIPEGYSVSREKKERFSLILESASTNQTSMYLCASSLAGRTYEQYFGPGTRLTVT.

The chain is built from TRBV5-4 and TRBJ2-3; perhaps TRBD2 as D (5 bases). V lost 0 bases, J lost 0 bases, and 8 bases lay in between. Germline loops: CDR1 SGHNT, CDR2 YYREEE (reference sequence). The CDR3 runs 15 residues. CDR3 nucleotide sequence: TGTGCCAGCAGCTTGGTCGGGATAAGCACAGATACGCAGTATTTT. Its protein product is CASSLVGISTDTQYF.

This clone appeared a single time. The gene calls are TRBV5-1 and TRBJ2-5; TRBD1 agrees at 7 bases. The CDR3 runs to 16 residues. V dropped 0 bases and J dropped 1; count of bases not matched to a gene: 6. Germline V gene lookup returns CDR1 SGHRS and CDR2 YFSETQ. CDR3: CASSLERGLVQETQYF. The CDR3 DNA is TGCGCCAGCAGCTTGGAGAGGGGGCTAGTCCAAGAGACCCAGTACTTC.

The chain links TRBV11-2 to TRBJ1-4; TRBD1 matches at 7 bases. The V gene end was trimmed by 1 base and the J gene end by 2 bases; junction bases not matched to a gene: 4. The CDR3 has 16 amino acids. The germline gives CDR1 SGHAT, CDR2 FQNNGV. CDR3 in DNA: TGTGCCAGCAGCTTAGGACAGGGAGGGACTAATGAAAAACTGTTTTTT. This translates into CASSLGQGGTNEKLFF.

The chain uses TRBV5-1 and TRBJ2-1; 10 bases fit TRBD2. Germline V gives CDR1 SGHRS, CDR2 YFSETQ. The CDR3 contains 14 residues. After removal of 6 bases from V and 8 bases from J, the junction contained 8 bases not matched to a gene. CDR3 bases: TGCGCCAGCACCCAGCGGGGGGGCGGAGATGAGCAGTTCTTC. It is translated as CASTQRGGGDEQFF.

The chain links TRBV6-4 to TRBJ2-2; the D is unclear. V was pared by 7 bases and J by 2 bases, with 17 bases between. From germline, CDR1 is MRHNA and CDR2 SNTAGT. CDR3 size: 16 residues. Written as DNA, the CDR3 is TGTGCCAGCACCGCGGTGGCCGGTTTAAACACCGGGGAGCTGTTTTTT. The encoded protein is CASTAVAGLNTGELFF.

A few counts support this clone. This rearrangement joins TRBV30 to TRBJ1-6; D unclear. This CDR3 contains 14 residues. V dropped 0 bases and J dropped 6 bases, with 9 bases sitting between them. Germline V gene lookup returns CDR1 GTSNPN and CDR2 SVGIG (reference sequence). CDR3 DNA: TGTGCCTGGAGTGTAAACTTTGGTAATTCACCCCTCCACTTT. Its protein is CAWSVNFGNSPLHF. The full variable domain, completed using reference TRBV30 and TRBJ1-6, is SQTIHQWPATLVQPVGSPLSLECTVEGTSNPNLYWYRQAAGRGLQLLFYSVGIGQISSEVPQNLSASRPQDRQFILSSKKLLLSDSGFYLCAWSVNFGNSPLHFGNGTRLTVT.

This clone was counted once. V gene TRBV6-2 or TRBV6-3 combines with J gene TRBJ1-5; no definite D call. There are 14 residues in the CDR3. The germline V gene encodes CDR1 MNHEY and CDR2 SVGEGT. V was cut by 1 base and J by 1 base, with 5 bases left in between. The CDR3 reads CASSYYGSNQPQHF. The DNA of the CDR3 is TGTGCCAGCAGTTACTATGGGAGCAATCAGCCCCAGCATTTT.

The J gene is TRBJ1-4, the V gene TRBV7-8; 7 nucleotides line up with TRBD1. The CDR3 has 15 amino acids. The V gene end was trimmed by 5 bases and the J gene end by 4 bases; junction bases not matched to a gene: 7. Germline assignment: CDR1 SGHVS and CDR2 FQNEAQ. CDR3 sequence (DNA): TGTGCCAGCAGCGTAGAGGGACAGTTTAATGAAAAACTGTTTTTT. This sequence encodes CASSVEGQFNEKLFF.

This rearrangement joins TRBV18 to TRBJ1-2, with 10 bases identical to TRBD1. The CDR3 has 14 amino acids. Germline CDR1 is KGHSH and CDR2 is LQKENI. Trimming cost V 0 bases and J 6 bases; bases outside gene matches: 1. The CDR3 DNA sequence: TGTGCCAGCTCACCACCGACAGGGGGCGATGGCTACACCTTC. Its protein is CASSPPTGGDGYTF.

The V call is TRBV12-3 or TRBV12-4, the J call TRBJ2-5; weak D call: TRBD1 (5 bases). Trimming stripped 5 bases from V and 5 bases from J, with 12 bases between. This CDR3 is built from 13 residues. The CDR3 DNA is TGTGCCAGCAGTCAGGGTATAAGTGAGACCCAGTACTTC. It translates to CASSQGISETQYF.